This T cell receptor beta chain was recovered during a study of graft-versus-host responses after intestinal transplantation. Tissue from the graft was processed to free its intraepithelial and lamina propria lymphocytes. CDR3 length: 15 amino acids. Between the trimmed V and J ends, which lost 7 bases and 1 base, there was a span of 15 bases. Germline V gene sequence: CDR1 MNHEY, CDR2 SMNVEV (reference sequence). Sequencing used immunoSEQ multiplex PCR; TCRdb keeps in-frame clones, though not all of them. This sample has approximately 8,800 clones, with about 74% found just once. This specimen consisted of ileum tissue, obtained nearly 500 days after intestinal transplant. This chain uses TRBV27 with TRBJ2-3, with no clear D. The clonotype was recovered from a human patient who received an intestinal transplant, so some T cells may come from the graft donor. The CDR3 loop reads CASKTRNGGTDTQYF. Written as DNA, the CDR3 is TGTGCCAGCAAGACCCGGAATGGGGGCACAGATACGCAGTATTTT.